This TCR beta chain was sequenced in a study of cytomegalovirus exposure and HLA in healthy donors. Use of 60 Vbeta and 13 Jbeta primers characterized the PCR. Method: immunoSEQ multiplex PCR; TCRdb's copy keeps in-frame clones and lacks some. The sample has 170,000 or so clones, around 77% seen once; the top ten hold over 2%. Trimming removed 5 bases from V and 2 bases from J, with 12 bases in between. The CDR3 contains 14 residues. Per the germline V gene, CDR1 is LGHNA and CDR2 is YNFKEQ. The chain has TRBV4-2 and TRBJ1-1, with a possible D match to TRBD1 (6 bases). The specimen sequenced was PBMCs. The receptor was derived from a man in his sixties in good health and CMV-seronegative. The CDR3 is CASSNTGYNTEAFF. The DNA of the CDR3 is TGTGCCAGCAGCAATACAGGGTATAACACTGAAGCTTTCTTT.